This paragraph covers one T cell receptor beta chain sequence. This record belongs to a study of blood T cell repertoires in COVID-19. Sequencing used immunoSEQ multiplex PCR; TCRdb keeps in-frame clones, though not all of them. Here the sample spans 250,000 to 350,000 clones, roughly 87% being singletons. The sequence derives from a young woman who had recovered from COVID-19. Input material: PBMCs or T cells enriched from blood (not recorded which).

In nucleotides, the CDR3 is TGTGCCAGCAGCCAAGATCTCGGACAGGGTGAAGCTTTCTTT. Amino acids: CASSQDLGQGEAFF. The V gene is TRBV4-2, the J gene TRBJ1-1, with 8 bases lining up with TRBD1. The CDR3 sequence is 14 residues long. After removal of 0 bases from V and 7 bases from J, the junction contained 4 bases not matched to a gene. Germline lookup yields CDR1 LGHNA and CDR2 YNFKEQ.